These 17 T cell receptor beta chains came from one sample sequenced in a study of patients and donors after allogeneic stem cell transplantation. Each CDR3 protein is one row after TCRdb ran MiXCR on the RT-PCR reads. Among about a million distinct CDR3 sequences listed, 18% were seen once. The specimen was blood, either unsorted or a sorted T cell fraction (not recorded which). The source of these receptors is a human donor who was either an allogeneic HSCT recipient or a stem cell or donor lymphocyte infusion donor (not recorded which). It is not recorded whose cells these are; they may come from a transplant donor.

This clonotype was recorded a few times. This rearrangement joins TRBV4-3 to TRBJ1-2; TRBD1 aligns across 12 bases. This CDR3 is 18 amino acids long. The V and J ends lost 5 bases and 3 bases, in that order; junction bases with no gene match: 13. Germline CDR1 and CDR2: LGHNA and YSLEER. CDR3: CASSESTGQGAKYYGYTF. The CDR3, as DNA: TGCGCCAGCAGCGAATCAACGGGACAGGGGGCGAAATACTATGGCTACACCTTC.

The chain combines TRBV18 with TRBJ2-7, with D maybe TRBD2 (6 bases). CDR1 and CDR2 from the germline V gene are KGHSH and LQKENI. The CDR3 spans 15 residues. V lost 3 bases and J 0 bases, leaving 12 bases between the germline ends. As DNA, the CDR3 is TGTGCCAGCTCACCCCCGGGGGTAAGCTCCTACGAGCAGTACTTC. Amino acid sequence: CASSPPGVSSYEQYF.

This clonotype appeared a few times. The chain recombines TRBV5-1 with TRBJ2-7; no definite D call. Germline lookup yields CDR1 SGHRS and CDR2 YFSETQ. The CDR3 length is 14 residues. V lost 5 bases and J lost 3, with 15 bases in between. In DNA form, the CDR3 reads TGCGCCAGCAGACCATTACCAAAAATCTACGAGCAGTACTTC. This codes for CASRPLPKIYEQYF.

The genes are TRBV24-1 and TRBJ2-1; maybe TRBD2 (5 bases). The ends were cut back, 2 bases at V and 9 bases at J, with 10 bases in the middle. The CDR3 is 13 amino acids. Germline loops: CDR1 KGHDR, CDR2 SFDVKD. CDR3 nucleotide sequence: TGTGCCACCAGTGATTGGACGGGGATTGAGCAGTTCTTC. Residues: CATSDWTGIEQFF.

J is TRBJ1-3 and V is TRBV6-5; no definite D call. Germline V CDR1 and CDR2: MNHEY, SVGAGI. This CDR3 contains 11 residues. CDR3 bases: TGTGCATCCCACTCTGGAAACACCATATATTTT. It encodes CASHSGNTIYF.

J is TRBJ2-1 and V is TRBV6-5; 14 bases match TRBD2. The CDR3 length is 22 residues. V dropped 2 bases and J dropped 0; count of bases not matched to a gene: 15. CDR1 and CDR2 (germline): MNHEY, SVGAGI. CDR3 sequence: CASSYPHRTSGRKSRSYNEQFF. The CDR3 DNA reads TGTGCCAGCAGTTACCCCCATCGGACTAGCGGGAGGAAGTCACGCTCCTACAATGAGCAGTTCTTC.

This chain joins TRBV20-1 and TRBJ1-1; D is ambiguous. Germline CDR1 and CDR2: DFQATT and SNEGSKA (reference sequence). V was cut by 0 bases and J by 8 bases, with 19 bases left in between. This CDR3 contains 15 residues. CDR3 region: CSARDPNARVVEAFF. DNA of the CDR3: TGCAGTGCTAGAGATCCGAATGCCCGGGTGGTGGAAGCTTTCTTT.

This clonotype has at least ten counts. The chain recombines TRBV12-3 or TRBV12-4 with TRBJ2-7; D is undetermined. Trimming took off 4 bases at V and 1 base at J, with 11 bases between the two ends. The CDR3 has 14 amino acids. The CDR3 DNA sequence: TGTGCCAGCAGTTCCCTGACTCCGTCCTACGAGCAGTACTTC. Its translation is CASSSLTPSYEQYF.

This clonotype was counted between two and nine times. V and J are TRBV7-9 and TRBJ2-5; no definite D call. CDR3 length equals 14 residues. Germline lookup yields CDR1 SEHNR and CDR2 FQNEAQ (reference sequence). The V and J ends lost 5 bases and 3 bases respectively, with 13 bases between them. CDR3 nucleotide sequence: TGTGCCAGCAGCCCTTCTCGTCCCGAAGAGACCCAGTACTTC. This codes for CASSPSRPEETQYF.

The CDR3 loop is CASSYSSSGYVSGGPNTEAFF. In DNA, the CDR3 is TGTGCCAGCAGTTACTCGAGTAGTGGTTATGTTAGTGGGGGGCCGAACACTGAAGCTTTCTTT. The chain couples TRBV6-2 or TRBV6-3 to TRBJ1-1, with a tentative D call TRBD1 (6 bases). V was pared by 0 bases and J by 1 base, with 27 bases between. Germline V lookup: CDR1 MNHEY, CDR2 SVGEGT. The CDR3 is 21 amino acids.

This clonotype was picked up a small number of times. The chain is built from TRBV5-1 and TRBJ2-2; maybe TRBD2 (5 bases). Germline assignment: CDR1 SGHRS and CDR2 YFSETQ. This CDR3 spans 13 amino acids. V dropped 5 bases and J dropped 4 bases, with 9 bases sitting between them. CDR3 DNA sequence: TGCGCCAGCAGGGAGGTGGTCACCGGGGAGCTGTTTTTT. It yields the protein CASREVVTGELFF.

The gene calls are TRBV7-2 and TRBJ2-7; TRBD2 matches at 7 bases. The J segment lost 4 bases and the V segment lost 8 bases, leaving 17 bases of the junction unmatched. This CDR3 has 16 residues. CDR1 SGHTA and CDR2 FQGNSA come from the germline V gene. CDR3 loop: CASPLKRERVCYEQYF. The CDR3 DNA reads as TGTGCCAGCCCACTCAAGCGGGAAAGGGTCTGTTACGAGCAGTACTTC.

The V call is TRBV25-1, the J call TRBJ2-5; D tentatively fits TRBD1 or TRBD2 (5 bases each). The CDR3 contains 15 residues. V was clipped by 3 bases and J by 5 bases, with 16 bases between them. Germline V gene lookup returns CDR1 MGHDK and CDR2 SYGVNS. The chain's CDR3 is CASSDRDRGWETQYF. CDR3 sequence (DNA): TGTGCCAGCAGTGACAGGGATAGAGGGTGGGAGACCCAGTACTTC.

This clonotype was seen many times. The chain carries TRBV12-3 or TRBV12-4 and TRBJ2-2; 9 positions agree with TRBD1. The CDR3 contains 15 residues. With V trimmed by 5 bases and J by 6 bases, 7 bases remained unmatched. The DNA of the CDR3 is TGTGCCAGCAGTCGGACAGGGGTGGAGGCCGGGGAGCTGTTTTTT. It codes for CASSRTGVEAGELFF.

A few counts support this clonotype. The chain uses TRBV28 and TRBJ1-2, with no clear D. Trimming cost V 2 bases and J 4 bases, with 17 bases left between them. The CDR3 covers 16 residues. CDR1 and CDR2 (germline): MDHEN, SYDVKM. The CDR3 reads CASSLRFGGSIYGYTF. CDR3 nucleotides: TGTGCCAGCAGTTTACGATTCGGCGGCAGTATCTATGGCTACACCTTC.

This clonotype was picked up a small number of times. The rearrangement joins TRBV9 to TRBJ2-1, with D possibly TRBD2 on 6 matching bases. Trimming cost V 2 bases and J 6 bases, with 15 bases left between them. CDR3 size: 15 residues. Germline CDR1 SGDLS, CDR2 YYNGEE. CDR3 region: CASSVFAGPPNEQFF. The DNA for the CDR3 is TGTGCCAGCAGCGTTTTCGCGGGGCCCCCCAATGAGCAGTTCTTC.

This clonotype turned up a few times. The CDR3 region has the DNA TGCGCCAGCAGCTTGATAGAGACAGTAAACACCGGGGAGCTGTTTTTT. It encodes CASSLIETVNTGELFF. The rearrangement joins TRBV5-1 to TRBJ2-2, with D possibly being TRBD1 (5 bases). The CDR3 totals 16 residues. Trimming left V 1 base short and J 2 bases short, with 12 bases between. The germline V gene has CDR1 SGHRS and CDR2 YFSETQ.